The entry that follows covers one TCR beta chain sequence. The antigen is unknown. The sample comes from a study of OX40 agonist ivuxolimab in advanced cancers. Study context: Of mixed ages from about 23 to 79 and averaging roughly 60 years, the group was about 80% male. Therapy given before enrollment (anti-PD-1, anti-PD-L1 or anti-CTLA-4) was allowed, and roughly 42% had some. Overall study findings and caveats: The study did not work out the antigen specificity of the expanded peripheral T cells.

The sampling schedule covered blood at baseline, cycle 4 day 1, and cycle 7 day 1. Trimming pared 4 bases from V and 10 bases from J, leaving 14 bases between. Germline V lookup: CDR1 KGHSH, CDR2 LQKENI. This CDR3 spans 13 amino acids. Sequencing used immunoSEQ multiplex PCR; TCRdb keeps in-frame clones, though not all of them. This sample carries over 75,000 clones, roughly 93% of them seen once, and the ten largest clones take approximately 0.3%. The TCR sequence derives from an adult with an advanced solid tumor such as melanoma, head and neck, liver or kidney cancer. The input for sequencing was CD4+ or CD8+ T cells sorted from blood, taken in a trial of the OX40 agonist ivuxolimab. This sequence joins TRBV18 and TRBJ2-1; the D gene is possibly TRBD2 (6 bases). CDR3 loop: CASSQGGGLEQFF. DNA of the CDR3: TGTGCCAGCTCACAAGGCGGAGGGCTGGAGCAGTTCTTC.